Here is one T cell receptor beta chain with its context. As yet, its antigen is unknown. The entry originates in a study of CD8 T cells in ankylosing spondylitis. Germline-derived CDR1 and CDR2 are MNHEY and SMNVEV (reference sequence). There are 12 residues in the CDR3. V was trimmed by 5 bases and J by 9 bases, leaving 12 bases between them. TCRdb re-analysed the 5' RACE reads in MiXCR, keeping a single row per CDR3 protein. This table has about 750,000 distinct CDR3 sequences, around 19% appearing once. Findings of the study overall: Those disease-linked clones were CD8+; they were also relatively rare in peripheral blood. Characteristic, it appeared, of ankylosing spondylitis blood was a TCR beta motif of about eight highly homologous variants.

V usage is TRBV27 and J usage is TRBJ2-3, with D perhaps TRBD2 (5 bases). The clonotype originates from a male donor with ankylosing spondylitis. Input material: blood, either unsorted or a sorted T cell fraction (not recorded which). The CDR3 DNA reads as TGTGCCAGCAGTCCATCCCGGGGAACGCAGTATTTT. Protein: CASSPSRGTQYF.